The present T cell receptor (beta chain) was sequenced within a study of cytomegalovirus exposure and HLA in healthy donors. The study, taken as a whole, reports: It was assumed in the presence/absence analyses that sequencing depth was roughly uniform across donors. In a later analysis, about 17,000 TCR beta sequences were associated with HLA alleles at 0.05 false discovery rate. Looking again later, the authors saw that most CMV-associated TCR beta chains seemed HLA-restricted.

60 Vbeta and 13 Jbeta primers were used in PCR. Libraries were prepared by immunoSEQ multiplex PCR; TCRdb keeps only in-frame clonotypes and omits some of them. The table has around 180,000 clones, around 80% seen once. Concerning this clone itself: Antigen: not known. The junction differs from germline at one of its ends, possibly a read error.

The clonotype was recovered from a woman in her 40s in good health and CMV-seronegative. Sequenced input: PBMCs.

The CDR3 DNA follows: TGTGCCAGCCGACAGGCACGTCCGGCCTATGGCTACCCCTTC. This translates into CASRQARPAYGYPF. The chain employs TRBV6-1 and TRBJ1-2, with D possibly TRBD1 on 6 matching bases. The CDR3 loop spans 14 amino acids. In germline, CDR1 is MNHNS, CDR2 SASEGT.